This T cell receptor (beta chain) was observed in a study of control samples from healthy donors and cancer patients. The assay was immunoSEQ multiplex PCR, and TCRdb's table has in-frame clones only and misses some. Among about 44,000 clones listed, 70% to 90% were seen once. Losses at the gene ends were 5 bases for V and 3 bases for J; bases not matched to a gene: 6. The germline CDR1 and CDR2 sequences are SGHTA and FQGNSA. The CDR3 is 14 residues long. This receptor was taken from a woman aged 60-75 years with lung cancer. Sequenced material: PBMCs. The chain recombines TRBV7-2 with TRBJ2-7; 8 nucleotides agree with TRBD2. CDR3 bases: TGTGCCAGCAGCGTGGGACTAGGGTACTACGAGCAGTACTTC. This codes for CASSVGLGYYEQYF.